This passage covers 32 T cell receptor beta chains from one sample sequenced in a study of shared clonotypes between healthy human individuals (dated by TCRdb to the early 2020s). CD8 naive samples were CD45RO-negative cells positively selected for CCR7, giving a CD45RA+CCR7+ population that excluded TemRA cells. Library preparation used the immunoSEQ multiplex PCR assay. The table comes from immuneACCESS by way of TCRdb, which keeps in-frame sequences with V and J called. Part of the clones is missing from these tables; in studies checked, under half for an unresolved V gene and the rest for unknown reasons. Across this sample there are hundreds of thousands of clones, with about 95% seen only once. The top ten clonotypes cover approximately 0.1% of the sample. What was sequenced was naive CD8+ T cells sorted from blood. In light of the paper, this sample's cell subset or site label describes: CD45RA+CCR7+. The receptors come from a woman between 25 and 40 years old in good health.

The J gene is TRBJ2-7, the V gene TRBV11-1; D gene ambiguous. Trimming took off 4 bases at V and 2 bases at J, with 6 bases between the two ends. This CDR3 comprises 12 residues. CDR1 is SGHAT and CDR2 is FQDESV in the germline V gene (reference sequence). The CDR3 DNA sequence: TGTGCCAGCAGCTGGACGGCCTACGAGCAGTACTTC. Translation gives CASSWTAYEQYF.

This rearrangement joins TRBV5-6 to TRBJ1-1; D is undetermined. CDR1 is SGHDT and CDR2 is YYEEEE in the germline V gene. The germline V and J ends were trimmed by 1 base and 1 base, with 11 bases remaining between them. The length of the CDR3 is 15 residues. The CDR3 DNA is TGTGCCAGCAGCTTGTCGGGCTGGGAGAACACTGAAGCTTTCTTT. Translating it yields CASSLSGWENTEAFF. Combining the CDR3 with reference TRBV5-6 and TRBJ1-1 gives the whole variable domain DAGVTQSPTHLIKTRGQQVTLRCSPKSGHDTVSWYQQALGQGPQFIFQYYEEEERQRGNFPDRFSGHQFPNYSSELNVNALLLGDSALYLCASSLSGWENTEAFFGQGTRLTVV.

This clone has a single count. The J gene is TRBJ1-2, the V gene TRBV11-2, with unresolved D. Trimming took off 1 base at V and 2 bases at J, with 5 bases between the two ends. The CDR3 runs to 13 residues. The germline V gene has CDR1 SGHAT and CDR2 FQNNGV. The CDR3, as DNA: TGTGCCAGCAGCTTAGGACCGAACTATGGCTACACCTTC. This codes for CASSLGPNYGYTF.

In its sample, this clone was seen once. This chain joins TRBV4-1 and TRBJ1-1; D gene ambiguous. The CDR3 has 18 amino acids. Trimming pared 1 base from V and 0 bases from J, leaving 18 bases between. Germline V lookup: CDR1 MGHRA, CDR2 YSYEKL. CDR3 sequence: CASSQVAVGDLMNTEAFF. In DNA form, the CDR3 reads TGCGCCAGCAGCCAAGTTGCGGTCGGTGACCTCATGAACACTGAAGCTTTCTTT.

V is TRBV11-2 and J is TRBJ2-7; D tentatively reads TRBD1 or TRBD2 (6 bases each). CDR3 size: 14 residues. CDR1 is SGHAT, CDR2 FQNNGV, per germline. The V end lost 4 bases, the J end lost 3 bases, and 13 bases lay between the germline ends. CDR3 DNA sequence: TGTGCCAGCAGCTGGGGGGCAGGGAACTACGAGCAGTACTTC. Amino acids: CASSWGAGNYEQYF.

CDR3 in amino acids: CASSEWGSGNTIYF. In DNA form, the CDR3 reads TGTGCCAGCAGTGAATGGGGATCTGGAAACACCATATATTTT. The V gene is TRBV6-1, the J gene TRBJ1-3; D not resolved. This CDR3 has 14 residues. CDR1 and CDR2 (germline): MNHNS, SASEGT. Trimming removed 2 bases at V and 1 base at J, with 6 bases between.

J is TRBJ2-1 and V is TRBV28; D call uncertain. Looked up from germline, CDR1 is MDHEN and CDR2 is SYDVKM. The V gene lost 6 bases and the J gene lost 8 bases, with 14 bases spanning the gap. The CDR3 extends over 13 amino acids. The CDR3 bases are TGTGCCAGCAGACCGCCCGAATTGGATGAGCAGTTCTTC. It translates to CASRPPELDEQFF.

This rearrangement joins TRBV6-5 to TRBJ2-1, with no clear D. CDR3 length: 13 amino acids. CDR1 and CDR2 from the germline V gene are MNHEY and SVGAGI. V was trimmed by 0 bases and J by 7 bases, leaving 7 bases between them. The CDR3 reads CASSYSNRNEQFF. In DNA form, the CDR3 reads TGTGCCAGCAGTTACTCGAACAGAAATGAGCAGTTCTTC.

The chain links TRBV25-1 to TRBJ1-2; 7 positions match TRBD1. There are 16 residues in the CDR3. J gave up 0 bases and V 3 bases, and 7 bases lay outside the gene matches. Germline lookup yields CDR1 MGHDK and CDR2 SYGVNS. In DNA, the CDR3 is TGTGCCAGCAGTGACCCGGGACAGCCTGCTAACTATGGCTACACCTTC. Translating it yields CASSDPGQPANYGYTF.

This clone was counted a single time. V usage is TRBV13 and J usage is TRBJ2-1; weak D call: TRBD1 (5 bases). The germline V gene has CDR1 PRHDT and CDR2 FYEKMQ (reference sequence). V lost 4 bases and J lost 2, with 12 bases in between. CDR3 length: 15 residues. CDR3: CASSSTGDPYNEQFF. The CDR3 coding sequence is TGTGCCAGCAGCTCTACAGGAGATCCCTACAATGAGCAGTTCTTC.

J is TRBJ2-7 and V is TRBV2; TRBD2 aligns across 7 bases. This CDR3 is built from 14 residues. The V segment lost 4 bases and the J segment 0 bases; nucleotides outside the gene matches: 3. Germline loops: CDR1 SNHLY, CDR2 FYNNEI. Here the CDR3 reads CASSALAASYEQYF. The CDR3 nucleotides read TGTGCCAGCAGTGCCCTAGCGGCCTCCTACGAGCAGTACTTC.

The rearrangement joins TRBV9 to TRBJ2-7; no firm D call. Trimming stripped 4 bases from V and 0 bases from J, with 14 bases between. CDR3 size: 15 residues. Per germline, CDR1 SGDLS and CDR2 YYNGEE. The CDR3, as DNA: TGTGCCAGCAGCCATCGACCGGAAAGCTCCTACGAGCAGTACTTC. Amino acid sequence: CASSHRPESSYEQYF.

The CDR3 region has the DNA TGTGCCATCAGTGACGAGGTTTCCTACGAGCAGTACTTC. It encodes CAISDEVSYEQYF. This sequence joins TRBV10-3 and TRBJ2-5; D not certain. The DNA end favors TRBJ2-7, so the J call may be wrong. The germline V gene encodes CDR1 ENHRY and CDR2 SYGVKD. The CDR3 covers 13 residues.

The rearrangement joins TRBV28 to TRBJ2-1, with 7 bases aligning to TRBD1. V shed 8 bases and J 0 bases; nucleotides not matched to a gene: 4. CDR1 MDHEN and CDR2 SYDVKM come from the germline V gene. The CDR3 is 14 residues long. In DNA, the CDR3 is TGTGCCAGCGGGGACAGAAGCTCCTACAATGAGCAGTTCTTC. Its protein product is CASGDRSSYNEQFF. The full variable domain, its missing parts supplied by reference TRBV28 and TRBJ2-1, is DVKVTQSSRYLVKRTGEKVFLECVQDMDHENMFWYRQDPGLGLRLIYFSYDVKMKEKGDIPEGYSVSREKKERFSLILESASTNQTSMYLCASGDRSSYNEQFFGPGTRLTVL.

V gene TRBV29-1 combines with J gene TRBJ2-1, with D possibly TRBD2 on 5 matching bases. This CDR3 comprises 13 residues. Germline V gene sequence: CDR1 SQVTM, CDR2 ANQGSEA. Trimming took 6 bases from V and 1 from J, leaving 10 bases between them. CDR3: CSVGGLSYNEQFF. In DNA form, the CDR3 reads TGCAGCGTAGGAGGTCTTTCCTACAATGAGCAGTTCTTC.

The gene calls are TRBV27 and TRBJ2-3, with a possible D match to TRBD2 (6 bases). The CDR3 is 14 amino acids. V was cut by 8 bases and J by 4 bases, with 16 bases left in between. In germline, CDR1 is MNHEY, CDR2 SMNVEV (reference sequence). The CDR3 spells CASGHGGSPDTQYF. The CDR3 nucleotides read TGTGCCAGCGGCCACGGGGGAAGTCCAGATACGCAGTATTTT.

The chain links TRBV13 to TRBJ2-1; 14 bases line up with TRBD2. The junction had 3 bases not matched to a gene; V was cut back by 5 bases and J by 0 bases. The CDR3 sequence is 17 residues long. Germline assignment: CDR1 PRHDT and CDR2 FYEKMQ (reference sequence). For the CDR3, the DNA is TGTGCCAGCAGCGCGGGGACTAGCGGGAGCTCCTACAATGAGCAGTTCTTC. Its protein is CASSAGTSGSSYNEQFF.

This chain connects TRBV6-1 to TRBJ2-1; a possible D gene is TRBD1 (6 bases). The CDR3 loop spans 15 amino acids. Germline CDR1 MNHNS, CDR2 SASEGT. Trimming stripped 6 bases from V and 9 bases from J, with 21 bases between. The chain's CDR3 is CASSDDLGGISEQFF. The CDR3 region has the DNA TGTGCCAGCAGCGATGACCTAGGGGGAATCAGTGAGCAGTTCTTC.

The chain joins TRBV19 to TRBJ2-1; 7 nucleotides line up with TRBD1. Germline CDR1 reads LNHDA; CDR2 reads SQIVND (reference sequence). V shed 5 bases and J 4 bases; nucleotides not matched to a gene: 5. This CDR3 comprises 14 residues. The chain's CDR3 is CASSVGGSYNEQFF. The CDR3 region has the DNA TGTGCCAGTAGTGTAGGGGGCTCTTACAATGAGCAGTTCTTC.

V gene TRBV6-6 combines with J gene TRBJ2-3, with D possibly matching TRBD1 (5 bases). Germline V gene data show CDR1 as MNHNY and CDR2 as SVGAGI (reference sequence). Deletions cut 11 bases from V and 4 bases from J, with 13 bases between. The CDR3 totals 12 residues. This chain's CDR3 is CAGGLGPDTQYF. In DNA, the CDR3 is TGTGCCGGCGGTTTGGGGCCAGATACGCAGTATTTT.

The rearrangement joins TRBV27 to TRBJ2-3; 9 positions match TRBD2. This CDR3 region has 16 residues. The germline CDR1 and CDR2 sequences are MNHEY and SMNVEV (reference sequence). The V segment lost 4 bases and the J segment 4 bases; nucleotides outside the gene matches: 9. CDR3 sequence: CASSSRSGRGPDTQYF. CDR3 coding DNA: TGTGCCAGCAGTTCACGTAGCGGGAGAGGCCCAGATACGCAGTATTTT.

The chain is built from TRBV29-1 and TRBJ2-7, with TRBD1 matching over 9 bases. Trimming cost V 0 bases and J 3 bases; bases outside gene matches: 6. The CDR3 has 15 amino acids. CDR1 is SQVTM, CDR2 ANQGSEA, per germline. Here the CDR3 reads CSVEDKGQGSYEQYF. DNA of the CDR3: TGCAGCGTTGAAGATAAGGGACAGGGAAGCTACGAGCAGTACTTC.

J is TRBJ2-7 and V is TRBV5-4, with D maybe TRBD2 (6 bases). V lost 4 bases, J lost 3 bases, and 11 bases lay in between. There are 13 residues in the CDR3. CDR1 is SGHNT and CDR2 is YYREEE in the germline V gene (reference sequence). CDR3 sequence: CASSRDSNYEQYF. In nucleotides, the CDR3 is TGTGCCAGCAGCCGGGACTCGAACTACGAGCAGTACTTC. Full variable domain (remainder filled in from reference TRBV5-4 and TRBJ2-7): ETGVTQSPTHLIKTRGQQVTLRCSSQSGHNTVSWYQQALGQGPQFIFQYYREEENGRGNFPPRFSGLQFPNYSSELNVNALELDDSALYLCASSRDSNYEQYFGPGTRLTVT.

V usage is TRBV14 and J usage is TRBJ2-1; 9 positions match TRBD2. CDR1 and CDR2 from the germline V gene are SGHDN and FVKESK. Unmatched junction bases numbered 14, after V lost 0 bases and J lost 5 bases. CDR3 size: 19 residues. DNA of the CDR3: TGTGCCAGCAGCCAAGATTCTTGGCGGGAGGGCCTCGTAAACAATGAGCAGTTCTTC. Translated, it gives CASSQDSWREGLVNNEQFF. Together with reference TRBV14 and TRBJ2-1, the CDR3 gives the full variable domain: EAGVTQFPSHSVIEKGQTVTLRCDPISGHDNLYWYRRVMGKEIKFLLHFVKESKQDESGMPNNRFLAERTGGTYSTLKVQPAELEDSGVYFCASSQDSWREGLVNNEQFFGPGTRLTVL.

CDR3 sequence (DNA): TGTGCCAGCAACCCCGTGGGGTACACAGATACGCAGTATTTT. Its translation: CASNPVGYTDTQYF. The rearrangement links TRBV6-5 to TRBJ2-3; no reliable D call. The germline gives CDR1 MNHEY, CDR2 SVGAGI. The CDR3 totals 14 residues. V was clipped by 7 bases and J by 2 bases, with 13 bases between them.

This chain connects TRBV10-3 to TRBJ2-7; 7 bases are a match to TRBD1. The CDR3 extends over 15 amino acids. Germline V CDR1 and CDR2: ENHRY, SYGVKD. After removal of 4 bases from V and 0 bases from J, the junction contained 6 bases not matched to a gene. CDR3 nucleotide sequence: TGTGCCATCAGTGGGACCGGGACAGACTCCTACGAGCAGTACTTC. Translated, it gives CAISGTGTDSYEQYF.

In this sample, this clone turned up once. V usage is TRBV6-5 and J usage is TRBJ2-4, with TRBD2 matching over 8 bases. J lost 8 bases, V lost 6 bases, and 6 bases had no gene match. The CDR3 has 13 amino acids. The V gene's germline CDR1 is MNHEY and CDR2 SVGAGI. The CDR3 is CASSTRGGYIQYF. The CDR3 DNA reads TGTGCCAGCAGCACCCGGGGGGGTTACATTCAGTACTTC.

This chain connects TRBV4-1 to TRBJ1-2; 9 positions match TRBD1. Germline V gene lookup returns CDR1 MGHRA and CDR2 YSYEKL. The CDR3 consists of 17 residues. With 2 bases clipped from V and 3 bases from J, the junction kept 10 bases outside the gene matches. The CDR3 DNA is TGCGCCAGCAGCCAATCCCCGGGACAGGGCGTTCACTATGGCTACACCTTC. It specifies CASSQSPGQGVHYGYTF.

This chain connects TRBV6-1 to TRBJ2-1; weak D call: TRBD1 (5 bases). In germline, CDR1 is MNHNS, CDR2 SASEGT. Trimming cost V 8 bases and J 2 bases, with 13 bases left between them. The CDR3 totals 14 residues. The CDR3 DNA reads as TGTGCCAGCGGGGCTAGGGCGGCCTACAATGAGCAGTTCTTC. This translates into CASGARAAYNEQFF.

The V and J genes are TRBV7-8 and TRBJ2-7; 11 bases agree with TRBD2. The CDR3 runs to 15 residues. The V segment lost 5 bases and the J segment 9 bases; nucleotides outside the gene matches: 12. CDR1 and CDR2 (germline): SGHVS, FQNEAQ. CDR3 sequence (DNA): TGTGCCAGCAGCCCTAGGACTAGCGGGTTCATAAGGCAGTACTTC. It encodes CASSPRTSGFIRQYF.

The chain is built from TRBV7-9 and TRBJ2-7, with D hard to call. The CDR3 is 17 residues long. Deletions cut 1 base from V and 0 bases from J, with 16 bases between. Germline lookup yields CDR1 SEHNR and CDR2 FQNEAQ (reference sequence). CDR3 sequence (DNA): TGTGCCAGCAGCTTAGATCATGAGGAGAGCGTCTCCTACGAGCAGTACTTC. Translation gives CASSLDHEESVSYEQYF.

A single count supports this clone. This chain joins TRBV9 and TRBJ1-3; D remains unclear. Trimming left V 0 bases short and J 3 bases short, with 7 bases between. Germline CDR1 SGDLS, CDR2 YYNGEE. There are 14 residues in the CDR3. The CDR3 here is CASSVGTDGNTIYF. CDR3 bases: TGTGCCAGCAGCGTAGGGACGGATGGAAACACCATATATTTT.